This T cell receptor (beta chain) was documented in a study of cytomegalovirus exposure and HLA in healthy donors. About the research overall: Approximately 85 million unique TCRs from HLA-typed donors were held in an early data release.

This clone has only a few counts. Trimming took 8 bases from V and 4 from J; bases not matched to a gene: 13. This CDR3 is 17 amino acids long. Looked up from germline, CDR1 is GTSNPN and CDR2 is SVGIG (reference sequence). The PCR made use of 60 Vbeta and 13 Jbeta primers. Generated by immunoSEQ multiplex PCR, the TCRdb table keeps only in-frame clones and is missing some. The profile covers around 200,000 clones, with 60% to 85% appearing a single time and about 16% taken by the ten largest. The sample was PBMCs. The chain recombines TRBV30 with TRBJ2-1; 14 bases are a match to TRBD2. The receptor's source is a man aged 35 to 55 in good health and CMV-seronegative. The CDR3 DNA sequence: TGTGCCGGATACTCCGGGACTAGCGGGAGTCGGTACAATGAGCAGTTCTTC. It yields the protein CAGYSGTSGSRYNEQFF.